This T cell receptor (beta chain) was recorded in a study of blood T cell repertoires in COVID-19. Study as a whole: Material from acute and convalescent COVID-19 was sourced from the United States, Italy and Spain.

Germline CDR1 and CDR2: MNHEY and SVGAGI. This CDR3 has 13 amino acids. Trimming took off 2 bases at V and 9 bases at J, with 11 bases between the two ends. Here immunoSEQ multiplex PCR was the method, and the copy in TCRdb shows in-frame clones only, minus some. Seen here are some 140,000 clones, around four fifths observed once, and the top ten hold 15% to 20%. This clonotype was obtained from a man aged 25 to 40 who had recovered from COVID-19. The sequenced material came from PBMCs or T cells enriched from blood (not recorded which). The J gene is TRBJ2-1, the V gene TRBV6-5; tentatively, D is TRBD1 (7 bases). The DNA for the CDR3 is TGTGCCAGCAGTTACGGAGGGGGCGGTGAGCAGTTCTTC. Translation gives CASSYGGGGEQFF.